These 11 T cell receptor beta chains share one sample of origin, sequenced in a study of shared clonotypes between healthy human individuals. Sequencing used immunoSEQ multiplex PCR; TCRdb keeps in-frame clones, though not all of them. The repertoire includes over 2 million clones, 85% to 95% of them detected once, and 0.1% to 0.15% sits in the top ten. Specimen: naive CD4+ T cells sorted from blood. Subset given: CD45RA+ positively selected. These TCRs come from a man younger than 35 in good health.

J is TRBJ1-2 and V is TRBV10-2; TRBD1 is a possible D gene (5 bases). The CDR3 totals 14 residues. Germline CDR1 is WSHSY and CDR2 is SAAADI. V was trimmed by 8 bases and J by 2 bases, leaving 15 bases between them. The CDR3 reads CASAQRQNNYGYTF. The CDR3 coding sequence is TGCGCCAGCGCCCAGAGACAGAACAACTATGGCTACACCTTC.

The chain combines TRBV5-1 with TRBJ2-2; D is perhaps TRBD1 (6 bases). This CDR3 contains 13 residues. Looked up from germline, CDR1 is SGHRS and CDR2 is YFSETQ. V dropped 4 bases and J dropped 5 bases, with 9 bases sitting between them. The CDR3 region is CASSRQETGELFF. CDR3 DNA sequence: TGCGCCAGCAGCCGACAGGAAACCGGGGAGCTGTTTTTT.

This sequence joins TRBV4-1 and TRBJ2-7; 8 bases are shared with TRBD1. The germline CDR1 and CDR2 sequences are MGHRA and YSYEKL. The length of the CDR3 is 17 residues. The J segment lost 3 bases and the V segment lost 1 base, leaving 11 bases of the junction unmatched. In nucleotides, the CDR3 is TGCGCCAGCAGCCAAGGGGTGACAGGGGACAGAAGCTACGAGCAGTACTTC. This encodes CASSQGVTGDRSYEQYF.

The chain carries TRBV7-9 and TRBJ1-1; 11 nucleotides match TRBD1. The junction had 3 bases not matched to a gene; V was cut back by 3 bases and J by 6 bases. Germline-derived CDR1 and CDR2 are SEHNR and FQNEAQ (reference sequence). CDR3 length equals 14 residues. The CDR3 region is CASSFGQGASEAFF. CDR3 DNA sequence: TGTGCCAGCAGCTTCGGACAGGGGGCCTCTGAAGCTTTCTTT.

The chain carries TRBV2 and TRBJ1-5; D unclear. This CDR3 region has 14 residues. From germline, CDR1 is SNHLY and CDR2 FYNNEI. The ends were cut back, 7 bases at V and 5 bases at J, with 15 bases in the middle. In DNA form, the CDR3 reads TGTGCCAGCAATAGAGAGGGCGCTCATCAGCCCCAGCATTTT. Translating gives CASNREGAHQPQHF.

This rearrangement joins TRBV2 to TRBJ1-3, with 8 nucleotides matching TRBD1. V lost 4 bases to trimming and J lost 2 bases; unmatched junction nucleotides: 7. Germline-derived CDR1 and CDR2 are SNHLY and FYNNEI. The CDR3 runs to 16 residues. The chain's CDR3 is CASSVAGQDTGNTIYF. The CDR3 coding sequence is TGTGCCAGCAGTGTGGCGGGACAGGATACTGGAAACACCATATATTTT. Complete variable domain (other parts from reference TRBV2 and TRBJ1-3): EPEVTQTPSHQVTQMGQEVILRCVPISNHLYFYWYRQILGQKVEFLVSFYNNEISEKSEIFDDQFSVERPDGSNFTLKIRSTKLEDSAMYFCASSVAGQDTGNTIYFGEGSWLTVV.

The chain joins TRBV19 to TRBJ1-2, with D hard to call. Germline V lookup: CDR1 LNHDA, CDR2 SQIVND (reference sequence). The CDR3 contains 13 residues. Trimming stripped 1 base from V and 2 bases from J, with 5 bases between. DNA of the CDR3: TGTGCCAGTAGTATAGGTTTCAACTATGGCTACACCTTC. It encodes CASSIGFNYGYTF.

This rearrangement joins TRBV25-1 to TRBJ2-3, with D unclear. With 3 bases removed from V and 0 bases from J, the gap between germline ends came to 13 bases. Germline loops: CDR1 MGHDK, CDR2 SYGVNS. The CDR3 spans 16 residues. The CDR3 DNA sequence: TGTGCCAGCAGTGATCTTGACACTTCTAGCACAGATACGCAGTATTTT. Translated, it gives CASSDLDTSSTDTQYF.

The chain has TRBV5-6 and TRBJ1-2; D is perhaps TRBD1 (5 bases). This CDR3 has 13 residues. V was pared by 0 bases and J by 8 bases, with 11 bases between. CDR1 and CDR2 from the germline V gene are SGHDT and YYEEEE. CDR3 in amino acids: CASSLVSGEGYTF. CDR3 DNA: TGTGCCAGCAGCTTGGTGTCGGGGGAAGGCTACACCTTC.

This chain connects TRBV27 to TRBJ2-5, with D possibly TRBD1 on 6 matching bases. CDR3 length equals 15 residues. CDR1 and CDR2 (germline): MNHEY, SMNVEV (reference sequence). Between the trimmed V and J ends, which lost 1 base and 2 bases, there was a span of 11 bases. The DNA for the CDR3 is TGTGCCAGCAGTTTATACTCACAGGGTCAAGAGACCCAGTACTTC. Protein sequence: CASSLYSQGQETQYF.

The V call is TRBV5-1, the J call TRBJ2-3; 7 bases are a match to TRBD1. Germline lookup yields CDR1 SGHRS and CDR2 YFSETQ. V lost 2 bases, J lost 4 bases, and 7 bases stayed unmatched. The CDR3 sequence is 15 residues long. The CDR3 DNA reads as TGCGCCAGCAGCTTCGAGACAGGGTGGCCAGATACGCAGTATTTT. Its translation is CASSFETGWPDTQYF.